These 27 T cell receptor beta chains were sequenced from one sample in a study of T cell clusters in autoimmune cytopenias. TRB was amplified by touch-down multiplex PCR, primer pools A and B combined. TCRdb processed the multiplex PCR reads again and assigns one entry to each CDR3 protein, with no DNA. The sample has about 8,400 distinct CDR3 sequences. TRB amplification used approximately 270 ng of peripheral blood genomic DNA. The material sequenced was peripheral blood. The receptors come from a human donor with an autoimmune cytopenia or autoimmune hepatitis (not recorded which).

The chain couples TRBV18 to TRBJ2-2; TCRdb calls TRBD1, which cannot be checked without DNA. The CDR3 totals 16 residues. The V gene's germline CDR1 is KGHSH and CDR2 LQKENI. The CDR3 region is CASSPRDRGGTGELFF. The complete variable domain, with remaining parts taken from reference TRBV18 and TRBJ2-2, reads NAGVMQNPRHLVRRRGQEARLRCSPMKGHSHVYWYRQLPEEGLKFMVYLQKENIIDESGMPKERFSAEFPKEGPSILRIQQVVRGDSAAYFCASSPRDRGGTGELFFGEGSRLTVL.

The chain recombines TRBV11-1 with TRBJ1-2. The CDR3 contains 12 residues. Germline CDR1 reads SGHAT; CDR2 reads FQDESV (reference sequence). The CDR3: CASRIGTYGNTF.

Its frequency marks this clonotype as medium-sized. The rearrangement joins TRBV5-6 to TRBJ1-2; TCRdb returns TRBD1, unconfirmable since there is no DNA. Looked up from germline, CDR1 is SGHDT and CDR2 is YYEEEE. CDR3 length equals 13 residues. Here the CDR3 reads CASSIQGAHGYTF.

This rearrangement joins TRBV10-3 to TRBJ2-4; no DNA is available, so the TRBD2 call from TCRdb remains unchecked. The CDR3 totals 18 residues. Germline V gene sequence: CDR1 ENHRY, CDR2 SYGVKD. CDR3 sequence reads: CAISEGTSGPLAKNIQYF.

This clonotype registers medium-sized by frequency. V gene TRBV6-5 combines with J gene TRBJ1-5; TCRdb reports TRBD1, a call that lacks DNA to check it against. The CDR3 contains 16 residues. Germline V gene lookup returns CDR1 MNHEY and CDR2 SVGAGI. CDR3 sequence: CASSSRQGTSNQPQHF.

This clonotype counts as medium-sized (0.01 to 0.1%) by frequency. The V and J genes are TRBV29-1 and TRBJ1-2; the D call of TRBD1 rests on TCRdb alone, since no DNA is present to check it. CDR3 length: 13 amino acids. CDR1 and CDR2 (germline): SQVTM, ANQGSEA. The CDR3 sequence: CSVERGLGYGYTF.

This clonotype is identified as medium-sized from frequency. This chain links TRBV20-1 with TRBJ1-2; TCRdb calls TRBD1, which cannot be checked without DNA. The germline gives CDR1 DFQATT, CDR2 SNEGSKA (reference sequence). CDR3 length: 12 residues. The CDR3: CSAPPYGQSYTF.

The chain combines TRBV5-1 with TRBJ1-2; the D gene TCRdb calls, TRBD1, cannot be checked with no DNA. The CDR3 totals 16 residues. The V gene's germline CDR1 is SGHRS and CDR2 YFSETQ. The CDR3 loop reads CASSLGQGTSDYGYTF. Full variable domain (missing parts from reference TRBV5-1 and TRBJ1-2): KAGVTQTPRYLIKTRGQQVTLSCSPISGHRSVSWYQQTPGQGLQFLFEYFSETQRNKGNFPGRFSGRQFSNSRSEMNVSTLELGDSALYLCASSLGQGTSDYGYTFGSGTRLTVV.

V is TRBV29-1 and J is TRBJ1-1; the TCRdb call, TRBD1, lacks DNA for checking. Per germline, CDR1 SQVTM and CDR2 ANQGSEA. The CDR3 has 13 amino acids. Here the CDR3 reads CSVEGQGSTEAFF. The full variable domain, in which reference TRBV29-1 and TRBJ1-1 provide the parts outside the CDR3, is SAVISQKPSRDICQRGTSLTIQCQVDSQVTMMFWYRQQPGQSLTLIATANQGSEATYESGFVIDKFPISRPNLTFSTLTVSNMSPEDSSIYLCSVEGQGSTEAFFGQGTRLTVV.

This clonotype is labeled medium-sized based on frequency. The chain carries TRBV30 and TRBJ1-2. The CDR3 contains 12 residues. Germline V gene data show CDR1 as GTSNPN and CDR2 as SVGIG (reference sequence). CDR3 region: CAWRASAGGYTF.

The genes are TRBV5-1 and TRBJ1-1. Germline loops: CDR1 SGHRS, CDR2 YFSETQ. The length of the CDR3 is 14 residues. CDR3: CASSLDGMATEAFF.

Its frequency marks this clonotype as medium-sized. This chain links TRBV29-1 with TRBJ2-7. CDR1 is SQVTM, CDR2 ANQGSEA, per germline. There are 13 residues in the CDR3. The CDR3 is CSVEQDTPYEQYF.

The CDR3 reads CASSPGEGTDTQYF. The chain recombines TRBV7-3 with TRBJ2-3; TCRdb returns TRBD2, unconfirmable since there is no DNA. The CDR3 is made up of 14 amino acids. CDR1 is SGHTA and CDR2 is FQGTGA in the germline V gene.

The rearrangement links TRBV27 to TRBJ1-2; TCRdb's D gene call, TRBD1, goes unchecked for lack of DNA. Germline V CDR1 and CDR2: MNHEY, SMNVEV (reference sequence). The CDR3 runs 15 residues. CDR3 protein: CASSGGGQGPYGYTF.

This clonotype is called medium-sized based on its frequency. The chain joins TRBV20-1 to TRBJ2-1; there is no DNA to check the TCRdb D call of TRBD2. CDR1 and CDR2 from the germline V gene are DFQATT and SNEGSKA (reference sequence). The CDR3 loop spans 13 amino acids. CDR3 sequence: CSAPGLAGNEQFF.

This chain connects TRBV12-3 or TRBV12-4 to TRBJ2-7; TCRdb names TRBD2, which stays unverified in the absence of DNA. The CDR3 contains 14 residues. CDR3 in amino acids: CASSLSLASYEQYF.

The chain combines TRBV4-1 with TRBJ2-2; without DNA, the TCRdb call of TRBD2 cannot be checked. Per the germline V gene, CDR1 is MGHRA and CDR2 is YSYEKL. This CDR3 contains 19 residues. Here the CDR3 reads CASSQDRLRSGRTTGELFF.

Measured by frequency, this clonotype is medium-sized (0.01 to 0.1%). V and J are TRBV7-6 and TRBJ2-5; absent DNA, TCRdb's TRBD1 call cannot be checked. The CDR3 is 15 amino acids. Per germline, CDR1 SGHVS and CDR2 FNYEAQ. CDR3 protein: CASSLAGTEKETQYF.

The chain couples TRBV7-9 to TRBJ1-1. The CDR3 is 15 amino acids. Germline V gene lookup returns CDR1 SEHNR and CDR2 FQNEAQ (reference sequence). The CDR3 sequence: CASSLANTGNTEAFF.

The rearrangement links TRBV6-2 or TRBV6-3 to TRBJ2-1; TCRdb designates TRBD1, a call that cannot be tested without DNA. The germline V gene has CDR1 MNHEY and CDR2 SVGEGT. The CDR3 sequence is 15 residues long. CDR3 in amino acids: CASSRHDRVYNEQFF.

CDR3 region: CASIHSTHDTEAFF. This chain connects TRBV5-4 to TRBJ1-1. The CDR3 is 14 amino acids. Per the germline V gene, CDR1 is SGHNT and CDR2 is YYREEE (reference sequence).

The chain carries TRBV19 and TRBJ2-1; the TRBD2 assignment by TCRdb is unverifiable without DNA. The CDR3 loop spans 14 amino acids. Germline V gene lookup returns CDR1 LNHDA and CDR2 SQIVND (reference sequence). The CDR3 reads CASSMLGRGYEQFF.

The rearrangement links TRBV10-1 to TRBJ1-2; TCRdb returns TRBD1, unconfirmable since there is no DNA. The CDR3 is 15 residues long. CDR1 and CDR2 (germline): WNHNN, SYGVQD (reference sequence). The CDR3 here is CASSEFPGSNYGYTF.

This clonotype shows up as medium-sized by frequency. The V gene is TRBV7-9, the J gene TRBJ2-1; TCRdb outputs TRBD1, but without DNA this stays unchecked. This CDR3 has 15 amino acids. Germline V gives CDR1 SEHNR, CDR2 FQNEAQ (reference sequence). The CDR3 protein is CASVGQGGEWDEQFF.

The rearrangement links TRBV6-1 to TRBJ1-4; TCRdb picks TRBD1, but there is no DNA to check that call. The germline V gene has CDR1 MNHNS and CDR2 SASEGT. The CDR3 is 16 amino acids. The CDR3 region is CASSVLDRPENEKLFF.

The chain joins TRBV5-1 to TRBJ1-1; TCRdb gives TRBD1 as the D gene, but with no DNA this cannot be confirmed. The CDR3 covers 15 residues. Germline assignment: CDR1 SGHRS and CDR2 YFSETQ. The CDR3 protein is CASSVGQGVDTEAFF.

Its frequency marks this clonotype as medium-sized. V and J are TRBV7-9 and TRBJ2-5; TCRdb's D call of TRBD1 is untestable without DNA. The CDR3 consists of 15 residues. Germline values: CDR1 SEHNR, CDR2 FQNEAQ (reference sequence). The CDR3 is CASSLGQGVGETQYF.